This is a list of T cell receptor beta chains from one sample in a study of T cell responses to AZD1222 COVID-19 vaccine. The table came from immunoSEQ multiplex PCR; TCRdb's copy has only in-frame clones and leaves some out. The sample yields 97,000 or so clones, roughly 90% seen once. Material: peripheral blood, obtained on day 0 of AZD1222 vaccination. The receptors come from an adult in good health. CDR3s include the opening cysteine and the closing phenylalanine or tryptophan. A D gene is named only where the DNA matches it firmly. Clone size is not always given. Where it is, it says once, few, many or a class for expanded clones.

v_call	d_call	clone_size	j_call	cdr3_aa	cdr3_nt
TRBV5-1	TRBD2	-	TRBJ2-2	CAILGVAGGLSTGELFF	TGCGCCATCCTTGGGGTGGCGGGAGGACTTAGCACCGGGGAGCTGTTTTTT
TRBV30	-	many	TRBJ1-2	CAWSAGPLYTF	TGTGCCTGGAGTGCAGGCCCGCTCTACACCTTC
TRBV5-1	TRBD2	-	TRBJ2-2	CASSPPGLAGGPSGELFF	TGCGCCAGCAGCCCGCCGGGACTAGCGGGAGGGCCTAGCGGGGAGCTGTTTTTT
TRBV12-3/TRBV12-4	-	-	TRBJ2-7	CASSFNGEQYF	TGTGCCAGCAGTTTTAACGGCGAGCAGTACTTC
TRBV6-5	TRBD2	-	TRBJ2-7	CASSYGGLERVEQYF	TGTGCCAGCAGTTACGGGGGACTAGAACGGGTGGAGCAGTACTTC
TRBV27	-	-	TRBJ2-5	CASTPGHGIGGTQYF	TGTGCCAGCACTCCGGGACACGGGATAGGCGGGACCCAGTACTTC
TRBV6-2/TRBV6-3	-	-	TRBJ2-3	CASSYRTTDTQYF	TGTGCCAGCAGTTACCGGACAACAGATACGCAGTATTTT
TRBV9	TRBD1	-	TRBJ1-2	CASSVVGDRYGYTF	TGTGCCAGCAGCGTAGTCGGGGACAGATATGGCTACACCTTC
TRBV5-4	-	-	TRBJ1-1	CASSSGQWNTEAFF	TGTGCCAGCAGCTCTGGACAGTGGAACACTGAAGCTTTCTTT
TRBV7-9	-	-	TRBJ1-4	CASSSRQHATNEKLFF	TGTGCCAGCAGCTCCCGACAGCATGCAACTAATGAAAAACTGTTTTTT
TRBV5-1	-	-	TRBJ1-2	CASSLAGVVGGKSYGYTF	TGCGCCAGCAGCTTGGCAGGAGTAGTAGGGGGTAAATCCTATGGCTACACCTTC
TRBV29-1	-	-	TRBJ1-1	CSVGGSEAFF	TGCAGCGTTGGGGGCTCTGAAGCTTTCTTT
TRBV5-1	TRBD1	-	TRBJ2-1	CASSLETGISEQFF	TGCGCCAGCAGCTTGGAGACAGGGATTTCTGAGCAGTTCTTC
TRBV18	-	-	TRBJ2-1	CASSPPSRYNEQFF	TGTGCCAGCTCACCACCTTCCAGGTACAATGAGCAGTTCTTC
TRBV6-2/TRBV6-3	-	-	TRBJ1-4	CASSYSPLKVSTNEKLFF	TGTGCCAGCAGTTACTCTCCCCTAAAGGTTTCAACTAATGAAAAACTGTTTTTT
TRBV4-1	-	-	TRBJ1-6	CASSLENSYNSPLHF	TGCGCCAGCAGCCTAGAGAACAGTTATAATTCACCCCTCCACTTT
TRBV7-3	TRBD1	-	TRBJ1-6	CASSLTGNNSPLHF	TGTGCCAGCAGCTTGACAGGGAATAATTCACCCCTCCACTTT
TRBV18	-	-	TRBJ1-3	CASSIMGLTSGNTIYF	TGTGCCAGCTCAATCATGGGACTGACCTCTGGAAACACCATATATTTT
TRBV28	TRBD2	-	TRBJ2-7	CASSSTPSGTSYEQYF	TGTGCCAGCAGTTCAACTCCTAGCGGGACCTCCTACGAGCAGTACTTC
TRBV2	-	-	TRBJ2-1	CASILAERDEQFF	TGTGCCAGCATCTTAGCGGAGCGGGATGAGCAGTTCTTC
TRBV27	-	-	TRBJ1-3	CASSSTGLSGNTIYF	TGTGCCAGCAGTAGCACGGGGTTGTCCGGAAACACCATATATTTT
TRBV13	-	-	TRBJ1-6	CASSLRGNSPLHF	TGTGCCAGCAGCTTACGGGGAAATTCACCCCTCCACTTT
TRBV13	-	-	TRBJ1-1	CASSGDTEAFF	TGTGCCAGCAGTGGGGACACTGAAGCTTTCTTT
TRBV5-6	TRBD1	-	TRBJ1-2	CASSITDRVFNGYTF	TGTGCCAGCAGCATCACGGACAGGGTCTTTAATGGCTACACCTTC
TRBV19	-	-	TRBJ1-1	CASSATENTEAFF	TGTGCCAGTAGTGCTACAGAGAACACTGAAGCTTTCTTT
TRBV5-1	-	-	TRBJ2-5	CASSLNRNSGQETQYF	TGCGCCAGCAGCTTGAATCGGAACTCGGGGCAAGAGACCCAGTACTTC
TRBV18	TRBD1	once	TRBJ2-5	CASSPASRTGAETQYF	TGTGCCAGCTCCCCCGCCTCAAGGACAGGGGCAGAGACCCAGTACTTC
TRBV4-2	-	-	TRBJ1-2	CASSSRKRDGNYGYTF	TGTGCCAGCAGCTCAAGAAAAAGAGACGGAAACTATGGCTACACCTTC
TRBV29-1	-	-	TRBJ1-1	CSVKQVFGTEAFF	TGCAGCGTTAAACAGGTATTTGGCACTGAAGCTTTCTTT
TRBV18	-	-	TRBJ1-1	CASSPWGNMNTEAFF	TGTGCCAGCTCACCGTGGGGAAACATGAACACTGAAGCTTTCTTT
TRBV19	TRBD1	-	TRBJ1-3	CATGPRDRGYGNTIYF	TGTGCCACTGGCCCCCGGGACAGGGGTTATGGAAACACCATATATTTT
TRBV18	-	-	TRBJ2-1	CASSLEGVSEQFF	TGTGCCAGCTCACTGGAGGGGGTCTCTGAGCAGTTCTTC
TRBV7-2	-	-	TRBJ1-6	CASSLERGTYNSPLHF	TGTGCCAGCAGCTTAGAGAGGGGAACCTATAATTCACCCCTCCACTTT
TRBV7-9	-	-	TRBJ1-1	CASSPVGEGTEAFF	TGTGCCAGCAGCCCCGTAGGGGAGGGTACTGAAGCTTTCTTT
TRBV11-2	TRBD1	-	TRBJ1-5	CASSLGGQGGNQPQHF	TGTGCCAGCAGCTTAGGGGGGCAGGGGGGCAATCAGCCCCAGCATTTT
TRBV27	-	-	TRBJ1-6	CASSSNHRAYNSPLHF	TGTGCCAGCAGTTCAAATCACAGGGCCTATAATTCACCCCTCCACTTT